This T cell receptor (beta chain) was recovered during a study of T cells in Graves' hyperthyroidism and ophthalmopathy. Criteria for exclusion of patients were uncontrolled infection, other autoimmune disease, pregnancy or lactation. The table lists this clonotype with a few counts. Amplified regions were TCR beta CDR3 sequences from RNA transcripts. The HTBI primer set was used in a first-round RT-PCR of the TCR CDR3. MiXCR, applied by TCRdb to the multiplex PCR reads, yields one record per CDR3 protein. The sample shows 550,000 to 700,000 distinct CDR3 sequences, around 45% of them seen only once. The clonotype originates from an adult woman with Graves' disease, either hyperthyroidism or ophthalmopathy (not recorded which). Material for sequencing was peripheral blood or thyroid tissue (not recorded which).

This chain's CDR3 is CAISERSADSPLHF. The CDR3 region has the DNA TGTGCCATCAGTGAGAGGTCGGCTGATTCACCCCTCCACTTT. The chain is built from TRBV10-3 and TRBJ1-6, with D unclear. This CDR3 has 14 residues. Germline V gene data show CDR1 as ENHRY and CDR2 as SYGVKD. V was trimmed by 2 bases and J by 8 bases, leaving 10 bases between them.